The present T cell receptor beta chain was sequenced within a study of blood T cell repertoires in COVID-19. As for the study in general: Sites across the United States, Italy and Spain contributed samples from acute and convalescent COVID-19. The analysed material was cDNA or gDNA that came from T cells, B-cell-depleted T cells, or PBMCs.

Method: immunoSEQ multiplex PCR; TCRdb's copy keeps in-frame clones and lacks some. This sample has around 210,000 clones; around 80% occur once, and the top ten carry roughly an eighth. Germline CDR1 SGHDT, CDR2 YYEEEE. The ends lost 0 bases at V and 5 bases at J; junction bases unmatched: 8. The CDR3 extends over 17 amino acids. The receptor was isolated from a human donor in a cohort sampled during active COVID-19. The chain carries TRBV5-6 and TRBJ2-3; 11 positions match TRBD1. Material for sequencing was peripheral blood. Here the CDR3 reads CASSLAVDRGPGDTQYF. The CDR3, as DNA: TGTGCCAGCAGCTTGGCCGTGGACAGGGGGCCAGGAGATACGCAGTATTTT.